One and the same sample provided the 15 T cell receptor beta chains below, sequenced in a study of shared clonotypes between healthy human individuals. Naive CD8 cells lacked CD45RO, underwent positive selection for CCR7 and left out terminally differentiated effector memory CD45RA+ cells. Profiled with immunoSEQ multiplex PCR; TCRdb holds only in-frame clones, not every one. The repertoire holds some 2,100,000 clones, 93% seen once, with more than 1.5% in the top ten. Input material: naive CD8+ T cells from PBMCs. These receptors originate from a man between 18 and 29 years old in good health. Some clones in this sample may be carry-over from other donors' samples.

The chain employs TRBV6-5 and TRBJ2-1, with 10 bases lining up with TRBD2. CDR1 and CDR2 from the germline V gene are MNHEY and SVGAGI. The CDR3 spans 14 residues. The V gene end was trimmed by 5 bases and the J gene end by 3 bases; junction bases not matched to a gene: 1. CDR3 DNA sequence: TGTGCCAGCAGTCGACTAGCGGGCTACAATGAGCAGTTCTTC. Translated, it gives CASSRLAGYNEQFF.

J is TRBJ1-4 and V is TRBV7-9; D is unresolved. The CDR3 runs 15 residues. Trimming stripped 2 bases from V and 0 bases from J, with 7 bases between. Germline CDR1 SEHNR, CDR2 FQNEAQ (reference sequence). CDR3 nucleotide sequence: TGTGCCAGCAGCTTATATAGCTCAACTAATGAAAAACTGTTTTTT. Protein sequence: CASSLYSSTNEKLFF.

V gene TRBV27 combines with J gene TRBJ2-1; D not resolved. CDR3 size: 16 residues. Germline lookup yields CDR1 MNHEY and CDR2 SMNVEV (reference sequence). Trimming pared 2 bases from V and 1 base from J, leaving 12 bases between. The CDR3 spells CASSLRVGRSYNEQFF. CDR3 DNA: TGTGCCAGCAGTTTACGTGTGGGCAGATCCTACAATGAGCAGTTCTTC.

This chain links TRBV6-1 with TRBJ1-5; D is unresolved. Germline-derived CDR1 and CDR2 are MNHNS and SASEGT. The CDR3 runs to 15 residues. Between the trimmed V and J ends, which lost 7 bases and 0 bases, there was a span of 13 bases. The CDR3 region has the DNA TGTGCCAGCACACCACGTCCCCTTAGCAATCAGCCCCAGCATTTT. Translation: CASTPRPLSNQPQHF.

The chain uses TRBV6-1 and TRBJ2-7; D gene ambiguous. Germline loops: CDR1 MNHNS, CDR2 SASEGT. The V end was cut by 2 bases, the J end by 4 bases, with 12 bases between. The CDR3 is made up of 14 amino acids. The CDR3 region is CASSESIFGYEQYF. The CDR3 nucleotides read TGTGCCAGCAGTGAATCCATTTTCGGATACGAGCAGTACTTC.

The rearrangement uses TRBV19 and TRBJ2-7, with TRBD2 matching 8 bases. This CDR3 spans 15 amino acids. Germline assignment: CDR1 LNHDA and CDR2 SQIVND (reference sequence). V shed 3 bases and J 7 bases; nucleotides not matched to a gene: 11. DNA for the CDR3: TGTGCCAGTAGTATCGGAGCGGGGGCCGCGGGGGAGCAGTACTTC. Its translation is CASSIGAGAAGEQYF.

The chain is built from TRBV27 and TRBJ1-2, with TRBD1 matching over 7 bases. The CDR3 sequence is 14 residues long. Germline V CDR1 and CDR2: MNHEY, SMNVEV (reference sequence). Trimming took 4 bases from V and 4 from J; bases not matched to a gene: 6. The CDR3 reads CASSSTTGLYGYTF. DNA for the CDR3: TGTGCCAGCAGTTCCACGACAGGGCTCTATGGCTACACCTTC.

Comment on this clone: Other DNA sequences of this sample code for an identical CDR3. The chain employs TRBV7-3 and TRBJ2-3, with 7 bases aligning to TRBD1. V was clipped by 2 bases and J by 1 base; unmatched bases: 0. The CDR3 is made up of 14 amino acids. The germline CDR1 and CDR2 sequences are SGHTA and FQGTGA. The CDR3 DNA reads TGTGCCAGCAGCTTAGGACAGGGCACAGATACGCAGTATTTT. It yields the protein CASSLGQGTDTQYF.

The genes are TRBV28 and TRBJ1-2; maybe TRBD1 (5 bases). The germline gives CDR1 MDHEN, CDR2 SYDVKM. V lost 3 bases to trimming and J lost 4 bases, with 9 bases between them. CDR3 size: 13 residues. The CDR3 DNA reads TGTGCCAGCAGTTTGGGGGTTGGCTATGGCTACACCTTC. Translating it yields CASSLGVGYGYTF.

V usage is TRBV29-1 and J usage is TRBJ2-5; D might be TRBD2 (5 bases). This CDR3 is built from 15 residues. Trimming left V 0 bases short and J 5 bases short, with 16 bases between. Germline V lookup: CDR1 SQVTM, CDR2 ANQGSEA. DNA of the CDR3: TGCAGCGTTGAAGAAGCTAGCTTCTTGGGGGAGACCCAGTACTTC. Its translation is CSVEEASFLGETQYF.

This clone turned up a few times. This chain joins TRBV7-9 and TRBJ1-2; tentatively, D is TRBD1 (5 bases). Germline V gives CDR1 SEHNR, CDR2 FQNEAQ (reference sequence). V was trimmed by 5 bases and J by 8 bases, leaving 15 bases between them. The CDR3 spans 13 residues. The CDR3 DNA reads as TGTGCCAGCAGCCTACCGACGGGGGAAGGCTACACCTTC. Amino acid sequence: CASSLPTGEGYTF.

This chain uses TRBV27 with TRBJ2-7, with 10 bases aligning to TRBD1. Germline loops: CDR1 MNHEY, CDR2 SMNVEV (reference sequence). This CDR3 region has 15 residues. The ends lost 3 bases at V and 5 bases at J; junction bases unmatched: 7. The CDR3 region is CASSFPGTGENEQYF. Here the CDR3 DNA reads TGTGCCAGCAGTTTCCCCGGGACAGGGGAAAACGAGCAGTACTTC.

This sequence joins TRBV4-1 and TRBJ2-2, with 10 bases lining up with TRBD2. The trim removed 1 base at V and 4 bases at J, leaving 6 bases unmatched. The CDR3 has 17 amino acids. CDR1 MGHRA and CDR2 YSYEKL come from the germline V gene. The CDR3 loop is CASSQAVAGGPTGELFF. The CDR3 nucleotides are TGCGCCAGCAGCCAAGCGGTAGCGGGAGGCCCCACCGGGGAGCTGTTTTTT.

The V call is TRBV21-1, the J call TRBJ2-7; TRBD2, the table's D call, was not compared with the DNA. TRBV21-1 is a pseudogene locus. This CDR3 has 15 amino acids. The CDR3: CASSISGRISLEQYF. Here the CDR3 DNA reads TGTGCCAGCAGCATCAGCGGGAGGATTTCCCTCGAGCAGTACTTC.

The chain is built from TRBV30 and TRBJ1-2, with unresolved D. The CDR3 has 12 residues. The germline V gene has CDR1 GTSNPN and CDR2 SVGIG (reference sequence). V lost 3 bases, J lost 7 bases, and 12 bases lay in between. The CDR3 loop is CAWRAGMGGYTF. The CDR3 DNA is TGTGCCTGGAGGGCGGGGATGGGTGGCTACACCTTC.